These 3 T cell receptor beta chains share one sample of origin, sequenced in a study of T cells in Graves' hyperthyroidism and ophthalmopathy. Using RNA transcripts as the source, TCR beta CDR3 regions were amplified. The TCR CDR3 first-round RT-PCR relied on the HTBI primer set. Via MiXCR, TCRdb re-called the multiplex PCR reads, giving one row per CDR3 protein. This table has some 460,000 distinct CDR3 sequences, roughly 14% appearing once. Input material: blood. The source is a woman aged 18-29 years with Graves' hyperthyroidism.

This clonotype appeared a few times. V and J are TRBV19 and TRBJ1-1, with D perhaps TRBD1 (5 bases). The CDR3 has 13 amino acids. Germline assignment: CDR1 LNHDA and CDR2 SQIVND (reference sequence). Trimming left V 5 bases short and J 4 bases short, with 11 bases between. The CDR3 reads CASSVRVGTEAFF. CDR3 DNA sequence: TGTGCCAGTAGTGTCAGGGTAGGCACTGAAGCTTTCTTT.

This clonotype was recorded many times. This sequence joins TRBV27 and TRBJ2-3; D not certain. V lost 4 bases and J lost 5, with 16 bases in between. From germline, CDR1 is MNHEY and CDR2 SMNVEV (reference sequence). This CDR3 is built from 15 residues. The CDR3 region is CASSWYGLAGDTQYF. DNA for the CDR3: TGTGCCAGCAGTTGGTATGGCCTGGCCGGAGATACGCAGTATTTT.

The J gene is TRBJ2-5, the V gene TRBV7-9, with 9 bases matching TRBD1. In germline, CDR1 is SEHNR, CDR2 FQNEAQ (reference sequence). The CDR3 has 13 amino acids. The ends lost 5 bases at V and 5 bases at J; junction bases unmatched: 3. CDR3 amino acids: CASSRGTGETQYF. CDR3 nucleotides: TGTGCCAGCAGCAGAGGGACAGGGGAGACCCAGTACTTC. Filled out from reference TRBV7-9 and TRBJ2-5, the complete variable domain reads DTGVSQNPRHKITKRGQNVTFRCDPISEHNRLYWYRQTLGQGPEFLTYFQNEAQLEKSRLLSDRFSAERPKGSFSTLEIQRTEQGDSAMYLCASSRGTGETQYFGPGTRLLVL.